Listed below are T cell receptor beta chains from one sample, sequenced in a study of T-cell reconstitution after alpha-beta-depleted transplantation in children. TCRdb analysed the PCR reads with MiXCR anew, one entry per CDR3 protein. The data show 640,000 or so distinct CDR3 sequences, with about 15% seen just once and 0.85% to 1.3% held by the top ten. The sequenced sample was PBMCs from the stem cell graft donor, obtained from the stem cell graft. The receptors stem from a human donor who donated a stem cell graft to a child with acute myeloid leukemia. Each CDR3 is given with its conserved first and last residue. A D gene is named only where the DNA matches it firmly. A row's size may be missing; if present it is once, few, many or a size class.

>.|few|TRBV5-5|TRBJ2-2
TGTGCCAGCAGCCGTCTGACTGAAGACGAATACACCGGGGAGCTGTTTTTT
CASSRLTEDEYTGELFF
>.|many|TRBV6-5|TRBJ2-1
TGTGCCAGCAGTTACTCTCGGGACCAATACAATGAGCAGTTCTTC
CASSYSRDQYNEQFF
>TRBD2|.|TRBV4-3|TRBJ2-1
TGCGCCAGCAGCCAAAGGACTAGCGGGGTAAGCTCCTACAATGAGCAGTTCTTC
CASSQRTSGVSSYNEQFF
>.|many|TRBV20-1|TRBJ2-5
TGCAGTGCTAGAGATCCGGCGGGACGGAGGGTCGAGACCCAGTACTTC
CSARDPAGRRVETQYF
>TRBD1|.|TRBV7-2|TRBJ1-4
TGTGCCAGCAGCCCAGAACCCGGGACAGGGCCTGAAAAACTGTTTTTT
CASSPEPGTGPEKLFF
>.|many|TRBV20-1|TRBJ2-7
TGCAGTGCTAGAGTCACAGGGTCCGCCTACGAGCAGTACTTC
CSARVTGSAYEQYF
>.|many|TRBV7-2|TRBJ2-3
TGTGCCAGCAGCTTAGCCCTCGCGGCGGGGCTTATCACAGATACGCAGTATTTT
CASSLALAAGLITDTQYF
>.|many|TRBV20-1|TRBJ1-1
TGCAGTGTTTGGGGGCGGACTGAAGCTTTCTTT
CSVWGRTEAFF
>.|many|TRBV20-1|TRBJ1-3
TGCAGTGCTCACCCGGAGCATGGCAGAAACACCATATATTTT
CSAHPEHGRNTIYF
>TRBD2|.|TRBV10-3|TRBJ2-3
TGTGCCATCAGTGGTGAGACTAGCGGGGTAACAGATACGCAGTATTTT
CAISGETSGVTDTQYF
>.|few|TRBV15|TRBJ1-1
TGTGCCACCAGCCCACGGACCGGGGAAGCTTTCTTT
CATSPRTGEAFF
>.|.|TRBV12-3/TRBV12-4|TRBJ2-3
TGTGCCAGCAGTTTAGGAGTTAGAGACAGAGACACAGATACGCAGTATTTT
CASSLGVRDRDTDTQYF
>.|few|TRBV7-2|TRBJ2-2
TGTGCCAGCAGCTCGCAATTTAGTGAAACCGGGGAGCTGTTTTTT
CASSSQFSETGELFF
>.|many|TRBV20-1|TRBJ2-4
TGCAGTGCTCATGGGGCCGACAAAAACATTCAGTACTTC
CSAHGADKNIQYF
>TRBD2|.|TRBV11-2|TRBJ2-7
TGTGCCAGCAGTCTAAAGCCCAGCGGGGGACTAGCGGGGCCCAGCTCCTACGAGCAGTACTTC
CASSLKPSGGLAGPSSYEQYF
>TRBD2|few|TRBV11-2|TRBJ2-1
TGTGCCAGCAGCTTAAGGGCGGGGGGCACTAATGAGCAGTTCTTC
CASSLRAGGTNEQFF
>TRBD2|many|TRBV5-5|TRBJ2-5
TGTGCCAGCAGCTCCTGGGGACTATGGGAGACCCAGTACTTC
CASSSWGLWETQYF
>TRBD2|.|TRBV10-3|TRBJ2-3
TGTGCCATCAGTGAACCTGGAGGGGACTACCAATCCGGTACGCAGTATTTT
CAISEPGGDYQSGTQYF
>TRBD1|many|TRBV6-1|TRBJ1-5
TGTGCCAGCAGTCGGACAGGGGGCCTGCCCCAGCATTTT
CASSRTGGLPQHF
>.|few|TRBV30|TRBJ2-7
TGTGCCTGCCGCAGTGGGGTTGGCTACGAGCAGTACTTC
CACRSGVGYEQYF
>.|many|TRBV20-1|TRBJ2-1
TGCAGTGCTAGAGGTGATCGTCGCTACAATGAGCAGTTCTTC
CSARGDRRYNEQFF
>.|many|TRBV5-1|TRBJ2-2
TGCGCCAGCAGCTTGGGCAACTCGAACACCGGGGAGCTGTTTTTT
CASSLGNSNTGELFF
>.|many|TRBV29-1|TRBJ1-1
TGCAGCGGGGGACAACCGAACACTGAAGCTTTCTTT
CSGGQPNTEAFF
>.|many|TRBV10-3|TRBJ1-2
TGTGCCATCAGTGGACAGGAAGTTAGTGGCTACACCTTC
CAISGQEVSGYTF
>.|few|TRBV20-1|TRBJ2-5
TGCAGTGCTAGAGTCATAAAGGGGGACTACATACAAGAGACCCAGTACTTC
CSARVIKGDYIQETQYF
>.|.|TRBV12-3/TRBV12-4|TRBJ2-3
TGTGCCAGCACCCCCGACTTCGGACATACAGATACGCAGTATTTT
CASTPDFGHTDTQYF
>.|.|TRBV28|TRBJ2-3
TGTGCCAGCAGTCCCTTTGGGACTACGCAGTATTTT
CASSPFGTTQYF
>.|.|TRBV20-1|TRBJ2-6
TGCAGTGCTATCCGAACTCAGGGGGGGGCCAACGTCCTGACTTTC
CSAIRTQGGANVLTF
>TRBD2|.|TRBV2|TRBJ2-5
TGTGCCAGCAGTGTTCGACTAGCGGACGAGACCCAGTACTTC
CASSVRLADETQYF
>.|few|TRBV7-2|TRBJ1-1
TGTGCCAGCAGCCAAAGGGTGGACACTGAAGCTTTCTTT
CASSQRVDTEAFF
>.|many|TRBV30|TRBJ1-2
TGTGCCTGGAGTAAAGGGGCTAACTATGGCTACACCTTC
CAWSKGANYGYTF
>.|.|TRBV5-1|TRBJ1-1
TGCGCCAGCAGCCCCTATCATAACAGTAACACTGAAGCTTTCTTT
CASSPYHNSNTEAFF
>TRBD2|few|TRBV7-2|TRBJ2-1
TGTGCCAGCAGCTTAGGGGTACTAGCGGGGGTGTACAATGAGCAGTTCTTC
CASSLGVLAGVYNEQFF
>TRBD2|many|TRBV6-5|TRBJ2-1
TGTGCCAGCAGTTACGGGACTAGCGGAGATGAGCAGTTCTTC
CASSYGTSGDEQFF
>.|few|TRBV7-2|TRBJ2-7
TGTGCCAGCAGCCATTTGTACGAGCAGTACTTC
CASSHLYEQYF
>TRBD1|few|TRBV7-2|TRBJ1-2
TGTGCCAGCAGCTTAGAGGACAGGCCGTTTTATGGCTACACCTTC
CASSLEDRPFYGYTF
>.|.|TRBV20-1|TRBJ2-2
TGCAGTGCTAGAGAGGGCTACACCGGGGAACTGTTTTTT
CSAREGYTGELFF
>.|many|TRBV12-3/TRBV12-4|TRBJ1-5
TGTGCCAGCAGTGAGGTTTTCAATCAGCCCCAGCATTTT
CASSEVFNQPQHF
>.|many|TRBV13|TRBJ2-3
TGTGCCAGCAGCTTAGTTTGGACAGAAAAATCGTCTAGCACAGATACGCAGTATTTT
CASSLVWTEKSSSTDTQYF
>.|few|TRBV7-9|TRBJ2-1
TGTGCCAGCAGTTACAGAGGAAGCTCCTACAATGAGCAGTTCTTC
CASSYRGSSYNEQFF
>.|many|TRBV20-1|TRBJ2-7
TGCAGTGCTAGAGGCGGAGTTTACACTGGGGCGGAGCAGTACTTC
CSARGGVYTGAEQYF
>.|.|TRBV25-1|TRBJ2-5
TGTGCCAGCAGTGCACAGGGACTGGGGGGGCAGACCCAGTACTTC
CASSAQGLGGQTQYF
>.|many|TRBV29-1|TRBJ2-1
TGCAGCGTGGAGACAGAAGCCGCCGACAATGAGCAGTTCTTC
CSVETEAADNEQFF
>TRBD1|many|TRBV12-3/TRBV12-4|TRBJ2-7
TGTGCCAGCAGCCGGACCGGGACAGGATCCTACGAGCAGTACTTC
CASSRTGTGSYEQYF
>TRBD1|few|TRBV7-2|TRBJ2-1
TGTGCCAGCAGCTTCACAGGGGCGGACAATGAGCAGTTCTTC
CASSFTGADNEQFF
>.|few|TRBV7-2|TRBJ1-1
TGTGCCAGCAGCTCAAACCCGACGGTGAACACTGAAGCTTTCTTT
CASSSNPTVNTEAFF
>TRBD1|many|TRBV20-1|TRBJ1-5
TGCAGTGCTAGGACGGACAGGGGGTTTTTGGGCAATCAGCCCCAGCATTTT
CSARTDRGFLGNQPQHF
>TRBD2|few|TRBV7-8|TRBJ2-1
TGTGCCAGCAGCTTAATCGGGACTAAATCCTACAATGAGCAGTTCTTC
CASSLIGTKSYNEQFF
>TRBD2|.|TRBV7-9|TRBJ2-1
TGTGCCAGCAGCCGACTAGCGGGGGCCCCCGTGCAGTTCTTC
CASSRLAGAPVQFF
>TRBD1|.|TRBV7-9|TRBJ1-2
TGTGCCAGCAGCCCATACGTATTACAGGGGGCAGCTGGCTACACCTTC
CASSPYVLQGAAGYTF